This T cell receptor beta chain comes out of a study of shared clonotypes between healthy human individuals. Study-wide results and caveats: Against clonotypes common to all four donors, non-shared ones had lower generation probabilities. Naive CD4 clonotype sharing across four donors was 5% to 6%.

Germline CDR1 is SGHTA and CDR2 is FQGNSA. Between the trimmed V and J ends, which lost 7 bases and 6 bases, there was a span of 21 bases. This CDR3 is built from 15 residues. It was at deep level that the assay was run. Every subset had its genomic DNA shared out evenly among several immunoSEQ plates. This table comes from immunoSEQ multiplex PCR, and its TCRdb copy is limited to in-frame clones, with some not included. The sample lists about 2.3 million clones; less than 95% were seen once. This clone has only one observation. What it recognizes is unknown. Sequencing was performed on naive CD4+ T cells from PBMCs. Subset denoted: CD45RA+ positively selected. This receptor was taken from a man aged 18 to 30 in good health. Some clones in this sample may be carry-over from other donors' samples. The chain combines TRBV7-2 with TRBJ1-1, with D tentatively TRBD1 (6 bases). As DNA, the CDR3 is TGTGCCAGCACCCACTCCCCGCGGGGGCATGCTGAAGCTTTCTTT. Translating it yields CASTHSPRGHAEAFF.